Below, 21 T cell receptor beta chains from the same sample are listed, as sequenced in a study of blood T cell repertoires in COVID-19. The data were produced by immunoSEQ multiplex PCR, yet TCRdb's version contains in-frame clones alone and is incomplete. Here the sample spans 60,000 to 85,000 clones, about 80% being singletons. Input material: peripheral blood. Every receptor here comes from a human donor in a cohort sampled during active COVID-19.

The chain is built from TRBV18 and TRBJ1-5; 9 nucleotides line up with TRBD1. Germline CDR1 is KGHSH and CDR2 is LQKENI. The CDR3 runs to 16 residues. The trim removed 5 bases at V and 0 bases at J, leaving 5 bases unmatched. CDR3 DNA: TGTGCCAGCTCAGAGTTGACAGGGGGTAGCAATCAGCCCCAGCATTTT. As protein: CASSELTGGSNQPQHF.

The rearrangement links TRBV10-2 to TRBJ1-1; unclear D gene. This CDR3 has 14 amino acids. The V gene lost 3 bases and the J gene lost 4 bases, with 12 bases spanning the gap. Germline values: CDR1 WSHSY, CDR2 SAAADI. CDR3 in DNA: TGCGCCAGCAGTGAAGAAGCAGCTAGCACTGAAGCTTTCTTT. It codes for CASSEEAASTEAFF.

The rearrangement joins TRBV5-4 to TRBJ2-1; 14 nucleotides line up with TRBD2. The V segment lost 3 bases and the J segment 4 bases; nucleotides outside the gene matches: 3. The CDR3 is 16 residues long. Germline lookup yields CDR1 SGHNT and CDR2 YYREEE (reference sequence). The CDR3 region is CASSSRTSGGYNEQFF. For the CDR3, the DNA is TGTGCCAGCAGCTCACGGACTAGCGGGGGGTACAATGAGCAGTTCTTC.

V gene TRBV10-3 combines with J gene TRBJ1-2; 7 bases line up with TRBD1. The CDR3 totals 15 residues. Unmatched junction bases numbered 5, after V lost 0 bases and J lost 4 bases. CDR1 is ENHRY, CDR2 SYGVKD, per germline. CDR3 region: CAISESGGRGYGYTF. The CDR3 nucleotides are TGTGCCATCAGTGAGTCAGGGGGCCGGGGCTATGGCTACACCTTC.

The count of this clone is one. The chain couples TRBV18 to TRBJ2-7, with TRBD2 matching 8 bases. This CDR3 spans 16 amino acids. Germline CDR1 is KGHSH and CDR2 is LQKENI. V lost 0 bases and J lost 0; bases outside the gene matches: 4. DNA for the CDR3: TGTGCCAGCTCACCACCGGCGGGAGGAGACTCCTACGAGCAGTACTTC. Encoded protein: CASSPPAGGDSYEQYF.

The rearrangement uses TRBV21-1 and TRBJ2-7; whether TRBD2, the table's D call, matches the DNA was not checked. TRBV21-1 is designated a pseudogene. CDR3 length equals 14 residues. CDR3 DNA: TGTGCCAGCACCCCTAAGGGGGGAGGGGACGAGCAGTACTTC. Its protein product is CASTPKGGGDEQYF.

This clone came up a few times. V gene TRBV6-1 combines with J gene TRBJ2-7; a possible D gene is TRBD1 (6 bases). CDR3 size: 14 residues. V was clipped by 3 bases and J by 4 bases, with 13 bases between them. Germline V CDR1 and CDR2: MNHNS, SASEGT. CDR3 DNA: TGTGCCAGCAGTGACCACAGGGTTCTGTACGAGCAGTACTTC. Translated, it gives CASSDHRVLYEQYF.

The V gene is TRBV7-8, the J gene TRBJ1-6; 8 nucleotides line up with TRBD1. CDR1 and CDR2 (germline): SGHVS, FQNEAQ. V lost 4 bases and J lost 9; bases outside the gene matches: 5. The length of the CDR3 is 14 residues. In DNA, the CDR3 is TGTGCCAGCAGCTCGACAGGGGCTGGTTCACCCCTCCACTTT. Translating it yields CASSSTGAGSPLHF.

The chain has TRBV3-1 (or the pseudogene TRBV3-2) and TRBJ2-6, with 11 nucleotides matching TRBD2. The CDR3 is made up of 17 amino acids. The germline CDR1 and CDR2 sequences are LGHDT and YNNKEL (reference sequence). The trim removed 4 bases at V and 2 bases at J, leaving 4 bases unmatched. In DNA, the CDR3 is TGTGCCAGCAGCCTACTAGCGGGAGCGCCTGGGGCCAACGTCCTGACTTTC. This encodes CASSLLAGAPGANVLTF.

This clone occurred a few times. V usage is TRBV27 and J usage is TRBJ2-7; D ambiguous. V shed 0 bases and J shed 0 bases, with 9 bases lying between them. CDR3 length: 15 residues. Germline CDR1 and CDR2: MNHEY and SMNVEV (reference sequence). CDR3 residues: CASSLSAGNSYEQYF. The CDR3 DNA is TGTGCCAGCAGTTTATCCGCAGGAAACTCCTACGAGCAGTACTTC.

The chain employs TRBV5-1 and TRBJ1-1; D unresolved. The V and J ends lost 7 bases and 0 bases respectively, with 16 bases between them. This CDR3 has 15 amino acids. From germline, CDR1 is SGHRS and CDR2 YFSETQ. CDR3 sequence (DNA): TGCGCCAGCCTACCACTGCCAACTATGAACACTGAAGCTTTCTTT. Translated: CASLPLPTMNTEAFF.

The chain has TRBV7-7 and TRBJ2-7; TRBD2 matches 9 bases. The V segment lost 5 bases and the J segment 6 bases; nucleotides outside the gene matches: 8. CDR1 and CDR2 (germline): SSHAT, FNYEAQ (reference sequence). The CDR3 contains 14 residues. The DNA of the CDR3 is TGTGCCAGCAGCCCCAGCCTAGCGGGAAGCGAGCAGTACTTC. It translates to CASSPSLAGSEQYF.

This sequence joins TRBV7-9 and TRBJ2-1, with D possibly TRBD1 on 5 matching bases. The CDR3 contains 16 residues. CDR1 SEHNR and CDR2 FQNEAQ come from the germline V gene (reference sequence). V dropped 5 bases and J dropped 1 base, with 15 bases sitting between them. The CDR3 loop is CASSPAQVSSYNEQFF. CDR3 bases: TGTGCCAGCAGCCCCGCACAGGTCAGTTCCTACAATGAGCAGTTCTTC.

The chain couples TRBV6-5 to TRBJ1-2, with D maybe TRBD1 (6 bases). The CDR3 is made up of 14 amino acids. The V gene's germline CDR1 is MNHEY and CDR2 SVGAGI. V was cut by 7 bases and J by 8 bases, with 20 bases left in between. The CDR3 sequence: CASTYGGGRNGYTF. The CDR3 region has the DNA TGTGCCAGCACGTACGGGGGGGGCCGAAACGGCTACACCTTC.

This clone was counted ten times or more. The chain combines TRBV7-2 with TRBJ2-7; 8 bases align to TRBD2. The CDR3 runs to 14 residues. V was clipped by 3 bases and J by 6 bases; unmatched bases: 7. Germline-derived CDR1 and CDR2 are SGHTA and FQGNSA. The CDR3 protein is CASSFLAGRGEQYF. The CDR3 coding sequence is TGTGCCAGCAGCTTTTTAGCGGGAAGGGGCGAGCAGTACTTC. Full variable domain (remainder filled in from reference TRBV7-2 and TRBJ2-7): GAGVSQSPSNKVTEKGKDVELRCDPISGHTALYWYRQSLGQGLEFLIYFQGNSAPDKSGLPSDRFSAERTGGSVSTLTIQRTQQEDSAVYLCASSFLAGRGEQYFGPGTRLTVT.

The chain couples TRBV6-6 to TRBJ2-5, with 9 nucleotides matching TRBD1. There are 15 residues in the CDR3. The germline gives CDR1 MNHNY, CDR2 SVGAGI (reference sequence). Losses at the gene ends were 0 bases for V and 4 bases for J; bases not matched to a gene: 3. In DNA, the CDR3 is TGTGCCAGCAGTTACTCGGGACAGGGATCAGAGACCCAGTACTTC. It specifies CASSYSGQGSETQYF.

The genes are TRBV27 and TRBJ2-1; 12 bases align to TRBD2. The CDR3 contains 16 residues. V gave up 3 bases and J gave up 4 bases; unmatched junction bases: 4. Germline CDR1 and CDR2: MNHEY and SMNVEV (reference sequence). The DNA of the CDR3 is TGTGCCAGCAGTTTTACTGGACTAGCGGGGTACAATGAGCAGTTCTTC. Translation: CASSFTGLAGYNEQFF.

The chain couples TRBV18 to TRBJ1-1, with D hard to call. The germline V and J ends were trimmed by 6 bases and 0 bases, with 11 bases remaining between them. Germline CDR1 is KGHSH and CDR2 is LQKENI. The CDR3 has 14 residues. For the CDR3, the DNA is TGTGCCAGCTCCCCTACCGGGATGAACACTGAAGCTTTCTTT. Its protein is CASSPTGMNTEAFF.

With regard to this clone: The sample has other DNA sequences that encode this CDR3 too. The CDR3: CASSYRTSGSKEQYF. The CDR3 nucleotides read TGTGCCAGCAGTTACAGGACTAGCGGGAGTAAGGAGCAGTACTTC. This chain links TRBV6-6 with TRBJ2-7, with 13 nucleotides matching TRBD2. Losses at the gene ends were 2 bases for V and 7 bases for J; bases not matched to a gene: 5. The CDR3 contains 15 residues. The germline CDR1 and CDR2 sequences are MNHNY and SVGAGI (reference sequence).

J is TRBJ2-7 and V is TRBV2, with D perhaps matching TRBD1 (5 bases). The V gene lost 4 bases and the J gene lost 1 base, with 17 bases spanning the gap. Germline CDR1 reads SNHLY; CDR2 reads FYNNEI. The CDR3 spans 16 residues. The CDR3 sequence: CASSVSGKLNSYEQYF. The CDR3 nucleotides read TGTGCCAGCAGTGTATCAGGGAAACTGAATTCCTACGAGCAGTACTTC.

The gene calls are TRBV27 and TRBJ2-7; 7 nucleotides align to TRBD1. Germline V lookup: CDR1 MNHEY, CDR2 SMNVEV (reference sequence). This CDR3 is built from 14 residues. Trimming cost V 8 bases and J 6 bases; bases outside gene matches: 13. The CDR3 DNA follows: TGTGCCAGCTACTCCGGGACAGTGTCTGTCGAGCAGTACTTC. Protein sequence: CASYSGTVSVEQYF.